This T cell receptor beta chain originates from a study of T-cell reconstitution after alpha-beta-depleted transplantation in children. Trimming removed 4 bases from V and 0 bases from J, with 3 bases in between. This CDR3 spans 13 amino acids. CDR1 is KGHDR, CDR2 SFDVKD, per germline. As it was prepared, the TCRbeta library received unique molecular identifiers. MiXCR, run by TCRdb on the PCR reads, gives a single entry per CDR3 protein. The repertoire holds hundreds of thousands of distinct CDR3 sequences, with 9.5% to 15% as singletons. The specimen was PBMCs from the stem cell graft donor, collected from the stem cell graft. The clonotype comes from a human donor who donated a stem cell graft to a child with combined immunodeficiency. The V call is TRBV24-1, the J call TRBJ1-5; D uncertain. This chain's CDR3 is CATSEYSNQPQHF. CDR3 coding DNA: TGTGCCACCAGTGAGTATAGCAATCAGCCCCAGCATTTT.